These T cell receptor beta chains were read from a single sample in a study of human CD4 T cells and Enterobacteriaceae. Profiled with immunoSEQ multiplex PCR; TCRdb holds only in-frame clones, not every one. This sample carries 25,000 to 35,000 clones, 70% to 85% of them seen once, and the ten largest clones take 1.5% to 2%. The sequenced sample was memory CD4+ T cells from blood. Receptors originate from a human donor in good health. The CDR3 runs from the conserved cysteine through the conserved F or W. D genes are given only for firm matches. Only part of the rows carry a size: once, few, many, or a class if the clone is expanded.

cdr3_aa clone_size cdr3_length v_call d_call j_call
CASGPRDSGANVLTF few 15 TRBV12-5 NA TRBJ2-6
CASSDGSSGYNEQFF few 15 TRBV10-1 TRBD2 TRBJ2-1
CASSENGILTDTQYF NA 15 TRBV2 NA TRBJ2-3
CASSLERGGEKLFF NA 14 TRBV5-1 NA TRBJ1-4
CASSLGVETQYF NA 12 TRBV11-2 NA TRBJ2-5
CASSFGTQAETQYF NA 14 TRBV7-3 NA TRBJ2-5
CASRRDSPEQYF NA 12 TRBV2 NA TRBJ2-7
CASSSGEDIVGYTF NA 14 TRBV19 NA TRBJ1-2
CSAQHQETQYF NA 11 TRBV20-1 NA TRBJ2-5
CASSSQVQGEVDGYTF NA 16 TRBV7-2 TRBD1 TRBJ1-2
CASSSRWGGEQFF NA 13 TRBV5-6 NA TRBJ2-1
CASSFPGVGQPQHF once 14 TRBV11-2 NA TRBJ1-5
CASRTGTGAYEQYF NA 14 TRBV6-1 TRBD1 TRBJ2-7
CASSGAGGLNEQFF NA 14 TRBV6-1 TRBD2 TRBJ2-1
CASSLTQLSSYEQYF NA 15 TRBV28 NA TRBJ2-7
CASSFEERREAFF NA 13 TRBV7-2 NA TRBJ1-1
CSVMGGSNTGELFF NA 14 TRBV29-1 NA TRBJ2-2
CASSLYQETQYF NA 12 TRBV5-1 NA TRBJ2-5
CASSLVLGVDYGYTF NA 15 TRBV5-1 NA TRBJ1-2
CASSTRNTGELFF NA 13 TRBV11-3 NA TRBJ2-2
CAWTVAEAFF NA 10 TRBV2 NA TRBJ1-1
CAWSVRRGQGAWEQYF few 16 TRBV30 TRBD1 TRBJ2-7
CASSVIPGPYTF NA 12 TRBV9 NA TRBJ1-2
CASSATGGAGGYTF NA 14 TRBV7-2 TRBD1 TRBJ1-2
CASSPGRLGNDEQFF NA 15 TRBV11-3 NA TRBJ2-1
CASNGQKDTSYEQYF NA 15 TRBV5-6 NA TRBJ2-7
CASSSGTGLYEQYF NA 14 TRBV5-5 TRBD1 TRBJ2-7
CASSGRTGASDEQFF NA 15 TRBV2 TRBD1 TRBJ2-1
CASSPGADTEAFF once 13 TRBV18 NA TRBJ1-1
CASSTPGQGYEKLFF NA 15 TRBV6-1 TRBD1 TRBJ1-4
CASSRPLQPQHF NA 12 TRBV28 NA TRBJ1-5
CASSLGAAESSYEQYF NA 16 TRBV11-2 NA TRBJ2-7
CASSRSRGTTGELFF NA 15 TRBV6-5 NA TRBJ2-2
CASSSGAGASEQFF NA 14 TRBV6-6 TRBD2 TRBJ2-1
CASSPGGRAYNEQFF NA 15 TRBV28 TRBD2 TRBJ2-1
CASDSAGSGNTIYF NA 14 TRBV6-1 NA TRBJ1-3
CASSVPGTSGSSTYNEQFF NA 19 TRBV7-2 TRBD2 TRBJ2-1
CASGIGDGGYTF NA 12 TRBV19 NA TRBJ1-2
CASSAGTSSQETQYF once 15 TRBV11-2 TRBD2 TRBJ2-5
CAWTRGLPTDEQYF few 14 TRBV30 NA TRBJ2-7
CASRGGQTMNTEAFF NA 15 TRBV25-1 NA TRBJ1-1
CASSLDYPGRDYEQYF once 16 TRBV5-1 TRBD2 TRBJ2-7
CASSLDTDTQYF NA 12 TRBV5-1 NA TRBJ2-3
CASSPDTDYGYTF NA 13 TRBV5-4 NA TRBJ1-2
CASSYSPRGSYEQYF NA 15 TRBV6-5 NA TRBJ2-7
CASSEALLWTGGRTDTQYF NA 19 TRBV6-1 TRBD1 TRBJ2-3
CATQDRSYNEKLFF NA 14 TRBV10-3 NA TRBJ1-4
CASSLGTGPNTEAFF NA 15 TRBV11-2 TRBD1 TRBJ1-1
CASSPGLAGAGELFF NA 15 TRBV18 TRBD2 TRBJ2-2
CASSLNSGEDSPLHF NA 15 TRBV7-9 NA TRBJ1-6
CASSWGGTDPGGYTF once 15 TRBV5-1 NA TRBJ1-2
CASTRMGQNTEAFF NA 14 TRBV19 NA TRBJ1-1
CSVEKLGLAGNQETQYF NA 17 TRBV29-1 TRBD2 TRBJ2-5
CASSVTGNTEAFF NA 13 TRBV9 NA TRBJ1-1
CASSLVGRGPSLGRNEQFF NA 19 TRBV11-2 NA TRBJ2-1
CASSEVEGYQETQYF NA 15 TRBV2 NA TRBJ2-5
CASRPNRADGREQFF NA 15 TRBV6-1 NA TRBJ2-1
CAWNRLSTDTQYF once 13 TRBV30 NA TRBJ2-3